These T cell receptor beta chains were read from a single sample in a study of T cells in Graves' hyperthyroidism and ophthalmopathy. TCRdb itself ran the multiplex PCR reads through MiXCR, one entry per CDR3 protein. The profile shows hundreds of thousands of distinct CDR3 sequences, 14% of them singletons. The source material was blood. The source is a woman aged 35 to 49 with Graves' hyperthyroidism. The CDR3 runs from the conserved cysteine through the conserved F or W. A D gene is named only where the DNA matches it firmly. Clone size is shown for a subset of rows, as once, few, many or a class of expanded clone.

d_call	clone_size	v_call	j_call	cdr3_nt	cdr3_aa
.	many	TRBV27	TRBJ2-3	TGTGCCAGCAGTTTGTTCAGGGGAGATACGCAGTATTTT	CASSLFRGDTQYF
.	.	TRBV20-1	TRBJ1-5	TGCAGTGCTAGTGAGCAGTCGGGCAATCAGCCCCAGCATTTT	CSASEQSGNQPQHF
.	few	TRBV20-1	TRBJ1-1	TGCAGTGCCATAGGACCCCCGACCACTGAAGCTTTCTTT	CSAIGPPTTEAFF
.	many	TRBV5-6	TRBJ2-7	TGTGCCAGCAGCTACTCCGGGACCTCCTACGAGCAGTACTTC	CASSYSGTSYEQYF
TRBD2	.	TRBV5-1	TRBJ2-5	TGCGCCAGCAAGGTGGGTCTAGCGGAGTTGTACCAAGAGACCCAGTACTTC	CASKVGLAELYQETQYF
.	few	TRBV6-2/TRBV6-3	TRBJ2-4	TGTGCCAGCAGTTATGGTCTTAACATTCAGTACTTC	CASSYGLNIQYF
.	.	TRBV30	TRBJ1-4	TGTGCCTGGAGCCAGGGTCACAGGGCTAATGAAAAACTGTTTTTT	CAWSQGHRANEKLFF
.	few	TRBV27	TRBJ1-2	TGTGCCAGCAGTTTATCGTGGGTGCCTAACTATGGCTACACCTTC	CASSLSWVPNYGYTF
TRBD1	many	TRBV30	TRBJ1-5	TGTGCCTGGAGTATGACAGACAGGGGACAGCCCCAGCATTTT	CAWSMTDRGQPQHF
.	many	TRBV2	TRBJ2-2	TGTGCCAGCAGTGGGGGGCTAGCGGCGAACACCGGGGAGCTGTTTTTT	CASSGGLAANTGELFF
TRBD1	few	TRBV10-3	TRBJ2-3	TGTGCCACCGGGACAGGGTTAACAGATACGCAGTATTTT	CATGTGLTDTQYF